This is a list of T cell receptor beta chains from one sample in a study of T-cell reconstitution after alpha-beta-depleted transplantation in children. From the PCR reads, TCRdb called clonotypes with MiXCR, one entry per CDR3 protein. Here the sample spans a few hundred thousand distinct CDR3 sequences, roughly two fifths being singletons. The source material was PBMCs, sampled before TCRalphabeta/CD19-depleted stem cell transplant. The receptor source for this set is a girl under 10 years old with aplastic anemia, due to receive a stem cell transplant. CDR3s include the opening cysteine and the closing phenylalanine or tryptophan. The D gene is left open where the match is weak. Where a row states a size, it is once, few, many or the class of an expanded clone; other rows omit it.

cdr3_nt: TGTGCCAGCAGTTTAGCCGGGACAGGGTGGAGCACAGATACGCAGTATTTT; cdr3_aa: CASSLAGTGWSTDTQYF; j_call: TRBJ2-3; clone_size: -; v_call: TRBV28; d_call: TRBD1
cdr3_nt: TGTGCCAGCAGTTTGACAGGGAGGGCCTCCGAGCAGTACTTC; cdr3_aa: CASSLTGRASEQYF; j_call: TRBJ2-7; clone_size: -; v_call: TRBV28; d_call: -
cdr3_nt: TGTGCCAGCAGCCAAGGGACTAGCGGGGTACTAGAGACCCAGTACTTC; cdr3_aa: CASSQGTSGVLETQYF; j_call: TRBJ2-5; clone_size: -; v_call: TRBV4-2; d_call: TRBD2
cdr3_nt: TGCGCCAGCAGCTTGGGGATTAGCGGGAATGAGCAGTTCTTC; cdr3_aa: CASSLGISGNEQFF; j_call: TRBJ2-1; clone_size: -; v_call: TRBV5-1; d_call: TRBD2
cdr3_nt: TGCAGTGCTAGGAAGCCGAACCAAGAGACCCAGTACTTC; cdr3_aa: CSARKPNQETQYF; j_call: TRBJ2-5; clone_size: -; v_call: TRBV20-1; d_call: -
cdr3_nt: TGTGCCAGCAGCCCTTGGACTAGCGGGAGGATCCCAGATACGCAGTATTTT; cdr3_aa: CASSPWTSGRIPDTQYF; j_call: TRBJ2-3; clone_size: -; v_call: TRBV3-1; d_call: TRBD2
cdr3_nt: TGTGCCAGTTCGGGACTAACCGCCTACGAGCAGTACTTC; cdr3_aa: CASSGLTAYEQYF; j_call: TRBJ2-7; clone_size: many; v_call: TRBV28; d_call: TRBD2
cdr3_nt: TGTGCCAGCACTCCACAGGCGGGGGGGATCACAGATACGCAGTATTTT; cdr3_aa: CASTPQAGGITDTQYF; j_call: TRBJ2-3; clone_size: -; v_call: TRBV12-3/TRBV12-4; d_call: TRBD2
cdr3_nt: TGCAGCGTTGAGGCCTCTAGCTCCTACAATGAGCAGTTCTTC; cdr3_aa: CSVEASSSYNEQFF; j_call: TRBJ2-1; clone_size: few; v_call: TRBV29-1; d_call: -
cdr3_nt: TGCAGCGGAACTGGGAACAATGAGCAGTTCTTC; cdr3_aa: CSGTGNNEQFF; j_call: TRBJ2-1; clone_size: -; v_call: TRBV29-1; d_call: -
cdr3_nt: TGCAGCGTTGAAGATATGGGACAGGGGATCTTT; cdr3_aa: CSVEDMGQGIF; j_call: TRBJ1-1; clone_size: few; v_call: TRBV29-1; d_call: TRBD1
cdr3_nt: TGTGCCAGCAGCAAGATTAACCCTGGGGCCAACGTCCTGACTTTC; cdr3_aa: CASSKINPGANVLTF; j_call: TRBJ2-6; clone_size: many; v_call: TRBV28; d_call: -
cdr3_nt: TGTGCCACCAGCAGCCGGGACAGTCCCCCCAATGAGCAGTTCTTC; cdr3_aa: CATSSRDSPPNEQFF; j_call: TRBJ2-1; clone_size: -; v_call: TRBV15; d_call: TRBD1
cdr3_nt: TGTGCCAGCAGCTTACCGGGGGACTATGGCTACACCTTC; cdr3_aa: CASSLPGDYGYTF; j_call: TRBJ1-2; clone_size: many; v_call: TRBV7-2; d_call: -
cdr3_nt: TGTGCCAGCTCGCAACAGGGGGGCCACGAGCAGTACTTC; cdr3_aa: CASSQQGGHEQYF; j_call: TRBJ2-7; clone_size: -; v_call: TRBV18; d_call: TRBD1
cdr3_nt: TGTGCCACCTGCCAGCACGTCGGGGGGACTAGAACCTACGAGCAGTACTTC; cdr3_aa: CATCQHVGGTRTYEQYF; j_call: TRBJ2-7; clone_size: -; v_call: TRBV3-1; d_call: TRBD2
cdr3_nt: TGCGCCAGCAGCCAAGATGCGTATCAAGAGACCCAGTACTTC; cdr3_aa: CASSQDAYQETQYF; j_call: TRBJ2-5; clone_size: few; v_call: TRBV4-1; d_call: -
cdr3_nt: TGCAGTGCCAACGAACAGGGGATGGGACTCAATGAGCAGTTCTTC; cdr3_aa: CSANEQGMGLNEQFF; j_call: TRBJ2-1; clone_size: -; v_call: TRBV20-1; d_call: -
cdr3_nt: TGTGCCATCAGGCGGACTAGCGGGTTAACAGATACGCAGTATTTT; cdr3_aa: CAIRRTSGLTDTQYF; j_call: TRBJ2-3; clone_size: -; v_call: TRBV10-3; d_call: TRBD2
cdr3_nt: TGCAGTGCTAGAGATCCTAGCGGGGGTTTCCAAGAGACCCAGTACTTC; cdr3_aa: CSARDPSGGFQETQYF; j_call: TRBJ2-5; clone_size: -; v_call: TRBV20-1; d_call: TRBD2
cdr3_nt: TGCAGTGCTATTCGCCCGGGACTCGTATACAATGAGCAGTTCTTC; cdr3_aa: CSAIRPGLVYNEQFF; j_call: TRBJ2-1; clone_size: -; v_call: TRBV20-1; d_call: -
cdr3_nt: TGCAGTGTTGCTTTTCAGGGAAGAACTGAAGCTTTCTTT; cdr3_aa: CSVAFQGRTEAFF; j_call: TRBJ1-1; clone_size: -; v_call: TRBV20-1; d_call: -
cdr3_nt: TGTGCCAGCGGAGACAGGGAAATAGAGACCCAGTACTTC; cdr3_aa: CASGDREIETQYF; j_call: TRBJ2-5; clone_size: few; v_call: TRBV6-6; d_call: TRBD1
cdr3_nt: TGTGCCAGCAGTTCTAGCGACAGCTCCTACGAGCAGTACTTC; cdr3_aa: CASSSSDSSYEQYF; j_call: TRBJ2-7; clone_size: few; v_call: TRBV6-5; d_call: -
cdr3_nt: TGTGCCAGCAGGTCTAGCGGGAGGATATATCACAATGAGCAGTTCTTC; cdr3_aa: CASRSSGRIYHNEQFF; j_call: TRBJ2-1; clone_size: many; v_call: TRBV12-3/TRBV12-4; d_call: TRBD2
cdr3_nt: TGCGCCAGCCGCGCTCTGGCGGGAGGGCGCACAGATACGCAGTATTTT; cdr3_aa: CASRALAGGRTDTQYF; j_call: TRBJ2-3; clone_size: many; v_call: TRBV5-1; d_call: TRBD2
cdr3_nt: TGCAGCGTTGAACCCCCGGGACAGGGGGAGACCCAGTACTTC; cdr3_aa: CSVEPPGQGETQYF; j_call: TRBJ2-5; clone_size: once; v_call: TRBV29-1; d_call: TRBD1
cdr3_nt: TGCAGCGTCGGGATTCCCACAGATACGCAGTATTTT; cdr3_aa: CSVGIPTDTQYF; j_call: TRBJ2-3; clone_size: -; v_call: TRBV29-1; d_call: -
cdr3_nt: TGTGCCAGCAGCGCCCGGGGGGAGCGGGGAATCTACGAGCAGTACTTC; cdr3_aa: CASSARGERGIYEQYF; j_call: TRBJ2-7; clone_size: few; v_call: TRBV7-9; d_call: TRBD2
cdr3_nt: TGTGCCTGGAGTCTCAAGGGACTACCGGGCAATGAGCAGTTCTTC; cdr3_aa: CAWSLKGLPGNEQFF; j_call: TRBJ2-1; clone_size: many; v_call: TRBV30; d_call: TRBD2
cdr3_nt: TGCAGTGCTAATTCGATAAAACTAGCGGGAGGGTCAAACTACGAGCAGTACTTC; cdr3_aa: CSANSIKLAGGSNYEQYF; j_call: TRBJ2-7; clone_size: few; v_call: TRBV20-1; d_call: TRBD2
cdr3_nt: TGTGCCACCAGCAGCGGGGTTATACAAGAGACCCAGTACTTC; cdr3_aa: CATSSGVIQETQYF; j_call: TRBJ2-5; clone_size: -; v_call: TRBV15; d_call: -
cdr3_nt: TGCAGTGCTAGACGCCGGGACTACAATGAGCAGTTCTTC; cdr3_aa: CSARRRDYNEQFF; j_call: TRBJ2-1; clone_size: -; v_call: TRBV20-1; d_call: -
cdr3_nt: TGTGCCAGCAGCTTAGAAGGAGGACAGGGCGTAGAGCAGTACTTC; cdr3_aa: CASSLEGGQGVEQYF; j_call: TRBJ2-7; clone_size: many; v_call: TRBV7-9; d_call: TRBD1
cdr3_nt: TGTGCCAGCAGCTACAGCCCAATCGCTGAAGCTTTCTTT; cdr3_aa: CASSYSPIAEAFF; j_call: TRBJ1-1; clone_size: -; v_call: TRBV7-3; d_call: -
cdr3_nt: TGTGCCAGCAGCTTAACCGAAAAGAGTGAAAAACTGTTTTTT; cdr3_aa: CASSLTEKSEKLFF; j_call: TRBJ1-4; clone_size: many; v_call: TRBV7-9; d_call: -
cdr3_nt: TGCAGCGTTGTGGGGACTAGCCGTGACAATGAGCAGTTCTTC; cdr3_aa: CSVVGTSRDNEQFF; j_call: TRBJ2-1; clone_size: -; v_call: TRBV29-1; d_call: TRBD2